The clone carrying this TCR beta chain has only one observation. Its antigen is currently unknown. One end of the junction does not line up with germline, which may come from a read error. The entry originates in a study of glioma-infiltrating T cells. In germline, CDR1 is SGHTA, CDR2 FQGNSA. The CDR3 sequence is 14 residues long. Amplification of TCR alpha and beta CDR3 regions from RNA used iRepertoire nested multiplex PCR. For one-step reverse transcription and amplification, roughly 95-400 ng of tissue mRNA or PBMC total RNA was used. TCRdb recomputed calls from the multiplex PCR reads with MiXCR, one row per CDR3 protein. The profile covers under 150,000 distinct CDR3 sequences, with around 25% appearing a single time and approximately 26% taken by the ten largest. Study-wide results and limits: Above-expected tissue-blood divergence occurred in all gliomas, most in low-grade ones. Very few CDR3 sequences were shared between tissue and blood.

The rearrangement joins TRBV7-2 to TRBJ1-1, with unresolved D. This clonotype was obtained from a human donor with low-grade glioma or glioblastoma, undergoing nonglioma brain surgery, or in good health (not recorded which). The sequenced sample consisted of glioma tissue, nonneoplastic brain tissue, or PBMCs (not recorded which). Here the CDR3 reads CASSPWRGNTEDFF. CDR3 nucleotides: TGTGCCAGCAGCCCTTGGAGAGGGAACACTGAAGATTTCTTT.